Listed here is a single T cell receptor (beta chain). Its target antigen remains unknown. At one end the junction does not follow the germline gene, possibly because of a read error. Ophthalmopathy patients had moderately to severely active disease, Clinical Activity Score of at least 3, NOSPECS grade of at least 4, and duration under 3 months. Any patient with an uncontrolled infection, another autoimmune disease, pregnancy or lactation was excluded. Diagnoses were established on the basis of clinical symptoms, serum thyroxine and TRAb, thyroid ultrasound, and orbital computed tomography. Ficoll-Paque density gradient centrifugation was used to isolate PBMCs from approximately 10 ml of fresh peripheral blood. Trizol reagent was used to extract total RNA, and RNA quality was then checked on an Agilent 2100 Bioanalyzer. The CDR3, cysteine through phenylalanine, is 12 amino acids long. Only the CDR3 part of the read is kept: 36 bases, read in frame from the first base. CDR1 and CDR2 are drawn from the germline V gene (reference sequence): SEHNR, FQNEAQ.

The TCR beta CDR3 regions were amplified from the RNA transcripts. The first round of RT-PCR for the TCR CDR3 was performed with the HTBI primer set and the Qiagen OneStep RT-PCR kit. Libraries were constructed in a second round of multiplex PCR, after which size selection and purification were carried out. The libraries were sequenced on an Illumina HiSeq2000 using paired-end 100 bp reads. The authors processed their data as follows. SOAPnuke was used to process the raw data, with reads discarded if the reads contained adapters or uncalled bases, had a mean Phred below 15, or lacked an exact constant-primer or identifier match. High-quality paired reads were merged using COPE v1.2.5, and each unique nucleotide sequence was defined as a clonotype. Clonotypes were aligned to IMGT TRBV, TRBD and TRBJ reference segments using MiTCR v1.1. Only V-J combinations with frequency above 0.0001, covering approximately 99% of repertoires, were analysed. The TCS score was defined as the ratio of F50 (clonal expansion) to E x V (chaos), calculated using BLOSUM62-based TCRdist between CDR3 peptides within each V-J. Welch's t-statistics and random forest reduced approximately 520 V-J features to 10 to 15, which were used in a naive Bayes classifier (R e1071). TCRdb ran its own pipeline on the public reads, namely fastp trimming at Q25 and MiXCR clone calling, and kept in-frame beta chains. Under each unique CDR3 protein, matching rows form one entry showing the most common genes and DNA. The V and J calls, along with clone size, are taken from TCRdb and not from the paper's own processing. The sample table contains 350,000 or so distinct CDR3 sequences; only one count was recorded for approximately 18% of them. Of the sample, about a sixth is held by the ten largest clones.

The entry originates in a study of T cells in Graves' hyperthyroidism and ophthalmopathy (dated by TCRdb to between 2019 and 2020). Broadly, across the study: Peripheral blood was sampled at the time of initial diagnosis, prior to any treatment. To identify distinguishing TCR V-J signatures, a discovery cohort of 100 or so patients was used, comprising fewer than 45 with Graves' ophthalmopathy and some 60 with stable Graves' hyperthyroidism. Whether ophthalmopathy could be predicted prospectively was tested in an independent validation cohort made up of about 18 hyperthyroidism patients plus 17 patients who later progressed to ophthalmopathy. For training and testing, the 80 to 100 patients in the discovery cohort were randomly divided in a 7:3 ratio. In addition, the study compared T-cell repertoires in thyroid tissue and in blood from several Graves' hyperthyroidism patients. After sampling, hyperthyroidism patients received methimazole starting at 30 mg daily, and ophthalmopathy patients received high-dose intravenous methylprednisolone. The paper reports TCR Vbeta CDR3 sequencing of 130 to 150 peripheral blood samples: approximately 41 ophthalmopathy, 75 to 80 hyperthyroidism and around 17 progressor patients. Overall study results and their limits: No statistical method was used to fix the sample size in advance, and group allocation was not hidden from the investigators. In validation, the model predicted progression to ophthalmopathy a median of roughly 6.2 months before onset, with over 55% sensitivity and roughly 72% specificity. Most expanded thyroid clonotypes (frequency above 0.001) were also detected in blood, a finding suggesting that blood repertoires may reflect thyroid immune responses. Ophthalmopathy was separated from stable hyperthyroidism by a 13 V-J signature model, with just over 85% sensitivity and roughly 81% specificity obtained in cross-validation and 80%/75% obtained in testing.

The receptor comes from a woman aged 40 to 50 with Graves' ophthalmopathy. Sequenced sample: blood. The V and J genes are TRBV7-9 and TRBJ2-7; TRBD2 is a weak D gene call, 5 bases matching. The CDR3 protein is CASTLSSGEQSF. In nucleotide form, the sequence is TGTGCCAGCACCTTATCCAGCGGCGAGCAGTCCTTC.